This entry describes one T cell receptor beta chain. The target antigen is unknown. This sample is drawn from a study of identical twins. Study-level findings and limits: Twin-shared out-of-frame alpha sequences were enriched for low generation probability.

A universal primer binding site was introduced by template switching. The final cDNA contained unique molecular identifiers. TCRdb analysed the 5' RACE reads with MiXCR anew, one entry per CDR3 protein. The sample lists around 450,000 distinct CDR3 sequences, 14% occurring once. This CDR3 spans 17 amino acids. The V gene end was trimmed by 5 bases and the J gene end by 7 bases; junction bases not matched to a gene: 16. CDR1 and CDR2 from the germline V gene are SGHTA and FQGNSA. Separately, the same data were catalogued under a study of yellow fever vaccine responses in identical twins. That paper notes: Convergence reportedly seemed to mark part of the twins' vaccine T cell response, with personalization marking the rest.

The sequenced sample was CD4+ T cells sorted from blood. This chain connects TRBV7-2 to TRBJ2-7; TRBD2 aligns across 11 bases. This TCR came from a woman younger than 30 in good health. The CDR3 reads CASSRDRLAGGPGEQYF. CDR3 nucleotide sequence: TGTGCCAGCAGCCGCGACCGTCTAGCGGGAGGCCCGGGAGAGCAGTACTTC.